The clone carrying this TCR beta chain came up once. These data are taken from a study of blood T cell repertoires in COVID-19. Across the study: Sites in the United States, Italy and Spain provided acute and convalescent COVID-19 samples.

Per the study methods: Quantification of nucleated cells was approximated via reference gene primer amplification. Data came from immunoSEQ multiplex PCR; TCRdb stores just in-frame clones and leaves some out. Clone size and V and J calls were adopted from that table, with D and trimming inferred from the DNA. Of about 60,000 clones in the sample, about 81% are singletons; the top ten hold 12%. V was clipped by 10 bases and J by 5 bases; unmatched bases: 16. Germline CDR1 and CDR2: LNHDA and SQIVND (reference sequence). The CDR3 is 15 amino acids. This sequence was found in a human donor in a cohort sampled during active COVID-19. The genes are TRBV19 and TRBJ1-1; 7 bases align to TRBD1. Sequencing was carried out using peripheral blood. As DNA, the CDR3 is TGTGCCATAAGAGGAGGGGGCGCGGGGGGTACTGAAGCTTTCTTT. It encodes CAIRGGGAGGTEAFF.